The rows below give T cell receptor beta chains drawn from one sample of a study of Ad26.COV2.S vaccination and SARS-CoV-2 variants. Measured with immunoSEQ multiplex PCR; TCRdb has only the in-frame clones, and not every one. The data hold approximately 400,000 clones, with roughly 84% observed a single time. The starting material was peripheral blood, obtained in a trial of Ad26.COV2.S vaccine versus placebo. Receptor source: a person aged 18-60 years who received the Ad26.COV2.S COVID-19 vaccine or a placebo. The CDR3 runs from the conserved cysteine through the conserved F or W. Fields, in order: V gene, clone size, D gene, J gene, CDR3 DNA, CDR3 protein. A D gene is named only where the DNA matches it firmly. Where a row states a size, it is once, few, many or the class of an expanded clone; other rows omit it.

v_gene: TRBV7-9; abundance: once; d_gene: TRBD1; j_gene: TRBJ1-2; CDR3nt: TGTGCCAGCAGCTTAGATTTTTTAGGCGGGACAGCTAACTATGGCTACACCTTC; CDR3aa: CASSLDFLGGTANYGYTF
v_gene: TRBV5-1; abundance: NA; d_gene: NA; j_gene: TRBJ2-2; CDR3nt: TGCGCCAGCAGCTTGGGGGGGAACACCGGGGAGCTGTTTTTT; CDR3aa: CASSLGGNTGELFF
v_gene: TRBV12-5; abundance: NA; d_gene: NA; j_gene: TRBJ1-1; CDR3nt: TGTGCTAGTGGTTTGGCCCCGGAATCGAACACTGAAGCTTTCTTT; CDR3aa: CASGLAPESNTEAFF
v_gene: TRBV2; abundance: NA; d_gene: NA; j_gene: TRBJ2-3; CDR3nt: TGTGCCAGTGCAGGGCCAGATACGCAGTATTTT; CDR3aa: CASAGPDTQYF
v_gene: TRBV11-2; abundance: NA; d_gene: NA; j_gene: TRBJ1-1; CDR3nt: TGTGCCAGCAGCTTAGATCGGCTTGAAGCTTTCTTT; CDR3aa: CASSLDRLEAFF
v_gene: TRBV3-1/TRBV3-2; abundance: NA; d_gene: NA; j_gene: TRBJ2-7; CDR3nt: TGTGCCAGCAGCCTAAGGGTTGAGGACACTTCCTACGAGCAGTACTTC; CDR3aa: CASSLRVEDTSYEQYF
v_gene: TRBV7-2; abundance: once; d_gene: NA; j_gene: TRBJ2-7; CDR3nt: TGTGCCAGCAGCTTAGAGTGGGCCCCGGGCTCCTACGAGCAGTACTTC; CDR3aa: CASSLEWAPGSYEQYF
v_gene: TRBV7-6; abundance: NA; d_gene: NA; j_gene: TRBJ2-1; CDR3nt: TGTGCCAGCAGCCCCGTGTTTGGGGTCTACAATGAGCAGTTCTTC; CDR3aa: CASSPVFGVYNEQFF
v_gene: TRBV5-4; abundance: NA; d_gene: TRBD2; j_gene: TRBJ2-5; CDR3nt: TGTGCCAGCAGCTGGGGGGGGATCCAAGAGACCCAGTACTTC; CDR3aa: CASSWGGIQETQYF
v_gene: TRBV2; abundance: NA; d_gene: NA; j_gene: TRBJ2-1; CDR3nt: TGTGCCAGCAGTGTTGTGCCGTACAATGAGCAGTTCTTC; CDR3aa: CASSVVPYNEQFF
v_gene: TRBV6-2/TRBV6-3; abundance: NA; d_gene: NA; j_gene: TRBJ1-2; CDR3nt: TGTGCCAGCAGTTACAGGGGAAATGGCTACACCTTC; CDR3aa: CASSYRGNGYTF
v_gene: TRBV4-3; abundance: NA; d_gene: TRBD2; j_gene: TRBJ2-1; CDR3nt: TGCGCCAGCAGCCAAGAAGAGGTAGCGGGAGGGTGGAATGAGCAGTTCTTC; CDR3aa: CASSQEEVAGGWNEQFF
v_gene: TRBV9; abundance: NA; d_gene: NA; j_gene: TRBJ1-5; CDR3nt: TGTGCCAGCAGCGTAGACGGCACTAGCAATCAGCCCCAGCATTTT; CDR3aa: CASSVDGTSNQPQHF
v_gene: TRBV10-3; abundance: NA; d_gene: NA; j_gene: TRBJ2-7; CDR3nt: TGTGCCATCAGTGGCCAGGATGACTACGAGCAGTACTTC; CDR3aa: CAISGQDDYEQYF
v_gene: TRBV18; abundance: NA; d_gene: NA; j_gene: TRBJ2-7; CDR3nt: TGTGCCAGCTCACCACTGATGGGGTTGTACGAGCAGTACTTC; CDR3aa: CASSPLMGLYEQYF
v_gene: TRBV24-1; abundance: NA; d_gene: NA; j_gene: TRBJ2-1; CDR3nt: TGTGCCACCAGTGATTCCTCAGGGGGGGGCCTCAATGAGCAGTTCTTC; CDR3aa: CATSDSSGGGLNEQFF
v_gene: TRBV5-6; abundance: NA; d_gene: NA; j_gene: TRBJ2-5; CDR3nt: TGTGCCAGCAGCCTAATACAAGAGACCCAGTACTTC; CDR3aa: CASSLIQETQYF
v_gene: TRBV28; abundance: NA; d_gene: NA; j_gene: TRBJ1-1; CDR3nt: TGTGCCAGCAGTTTATCGGGGCAGGAAGCTTTCTTT; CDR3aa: CASSLSGQEAFF
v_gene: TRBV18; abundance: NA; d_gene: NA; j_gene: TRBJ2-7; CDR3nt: TGTGCCAGCTCACTGGGGGTTTCGCGGGCGGACCCCTACGAGCAGTACTTC; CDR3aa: CASSLGVSRADPYEQYF
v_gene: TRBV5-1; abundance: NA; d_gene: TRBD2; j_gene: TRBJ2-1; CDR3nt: TGCGCCAGCAGCTTAGCAAGCGGGAGGTTCGAGGAGCAGTTCTTC; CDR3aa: CASSLASGRFEEQFF
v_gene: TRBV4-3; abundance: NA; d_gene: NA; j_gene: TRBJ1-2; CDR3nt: TGCGCCAGCAGCCAAGCTCCCCAGGATACCTACTATGGCTACACCTTC; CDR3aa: CASSQAPQDTYYGYTF
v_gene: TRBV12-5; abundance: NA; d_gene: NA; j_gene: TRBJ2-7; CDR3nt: TGTGCTAGTGGTTTGGGAGGGGTGGGGGAGCAGTACTTC; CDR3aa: CASGLGGVGEQYF
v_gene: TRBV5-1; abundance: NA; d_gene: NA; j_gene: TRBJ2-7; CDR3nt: TGCGCCAGCAGCTTACTGGACAAAGCGAGGCAGTACTTC; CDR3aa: CASSLLDKARQYF
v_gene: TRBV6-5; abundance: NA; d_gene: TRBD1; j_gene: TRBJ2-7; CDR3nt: TGTGCCAGCAGTTGGATAGGGGGCGGCGACGAGCAGTACTTC; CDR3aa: CASSWIGGGDEQYF